These 18 T cell receptor beta chains originate from one sample sequenced in a study of blood T cell repertoires in COVID-19. The assay was immunoSEQ multiplex PCR, and TCRdb's table has in-frame clones only and misses some. This sample has 150,000 or so clones, with roughly four fifths found just once. The sequenced sample consisted of peripheral blood. Receptors were obtained from a woman aged 80 or older with acute or convalescent COVID-19.

This sequence joins TRBV20-1 and TRBJ1-2; D remains unclear. The CDR3 runs 10 residues. In germline, CDR1 is DFQATT, CDR2 SNEGSKA (reference sequence). Trimming left V 6 bases short and J 4 bases short, with 6 bases between. The CDR3 sequence is CSAYSYGYTF. The CDR3 nucleotides read TGCAGTGCCTACAGCTATGGCTACACCTTC.

This clone was observed a handful of times. The V and J genes are TRBV5-4 and TRBJ1-6, with 8 bases lining up with TRBD1. The CDR3 has 14 residues. Germline V gives CDR1 SGHNT, CDR2 YYREEE (reference sequence). V was pared by 7 bases and J by 8 bases, with 8 bases of the junction left unmatched. The CDR3, as DNA: TGTGCCAGCCGACAGGGGCGACGGGATTCACCCCTCCACTTT. It yields the protein CASRQGRRDSPLHF.

This chain links TRBV9 with TRBJ2-3; 8 bases are shared with TRBD1. Germline-derived CDR1 and CDR2 are SGDLS and YYNGEE. The CDR3 contains 16 residues. J lost 3 bases, V lost 1 base, and 7 bases had no gene match. The CDR3 spells CASSVKDRVGTDTQYF. In DNA, the CDR3 is TGTGCCAGCAGCGTAAAGGACAGGGTGGGAACAGATACGCAGTATTTT. The full variable domain, rest sourced from reference TRBV9 and TRBJ2-3, is DSGVTQTPKHLITATGQRVTLRCSPRSGDLSVYWYQQSLDQGLQFLIQYYNGEERAKGNILERFSAQQFPDLHSELNLSSLELGDSALYFCASSVKDRVGTDTQYFGPGTRLTVL.

This clone was seen once. The chain links TRBV7-2 to TRBJ2-5, with D unclear. The CDR3 spans 11 residues. Trimming pared 4 bases from V and 5 bases from J, leaving 5 bases between. Germline lookup yields CDR1 SGHTA and CDR2 FQGNSA. The chain's CDR3 is CASSSGETQYF. CDR3 DNA: TGTGCCAGCAGCTCCGGGGAGACCCAGTACTTC.

The chain recombines TRBV5-1 with TRBJ2-3, with TRBD2 identical over 12 bases. CDR1 is SGHRS, CDR2 YFSETQ, per germline. The CDR3 has 17 amino acids. V trimming: 4 bases; J trimming: 4 bases; junction bases outside the gene matches: 10. This CDR3 reads CASSLAGGPSRPDTQYF. In DNA form, the CDR3 reads TGCGCCAGCAGCCTAGCGGGAGGGCCGAGTAGGCCAGATACGCAGTATTTT.

The chain combines TRBV19 with TRBJ2-7, with TRBD2 matching over 13 bases. The V gene's germline CDR1 is LNHDA and CDR2 SQIVND (reference sequence). This CDR3 spans 14 amino acids. J lost 6 bases, V lost 4 bases, and 3 bases had no gene match. The CDR3 sequence is CASSRLAGGREQYF. DNA of the CDR3: TGTGCCAGTAGTAGACTAGCGGGAGGCCGCGAGCAGTACTTC.

The genes are TRBV7-9 and TRBJ1-2; weak D call: TRBD1 (5 bases). Per germline, CDR1 SEHNR and CDR2 FQNEAQ (reference sequence). Trimming shortened V by 3 bases and J by 8 bases, and 13 bases separated the two germline ends. This CDR3 has 13 amino acids. CDR3 bases: TGTGCCAGCAGCTTTGGGGCAGGGCGAGGCTACACCTTC. It encodes CASSFGAGRGYTF.

The chain joins TRBV5-1 to TRBJ1-1; tentative D call: TRBD1 (6 bases). V was cut by 0 bases and J by 2 bases, with 8 bases left in between. The CDR3 spans 14 residues. CDR1 and CDR2 (germline): SGHRS, YFSETQ. CDR3 region: CASSLARGNTEAFF. The CDR3 DNA follows: TGCGCCAGCAGCTTGGCCAGGGGAAACACTGAAGCTTTCTTT.

The chain carries TRBV6-5 and TRBJ2-5, with TRBD1 as a possible D gene (6 bases). Trimming pared 5 bases from V and 2 bases from J, leaving 12 bases between. The CDR3 is 14 residues long. Germline V CDR1 and CDR2: MNHEY, SVGAGI. In DNA, the CDR3 is TGTGCCAGCAGTACAGGGACGGGGCAAGAGACCCAGTACTTC. Its translation: CASSTGTGQETQYF.

CDR3 amino acids: CASSPQAQAGNTIYF. The CDR3, as DNA: TGTGCCAGCTCACCACAAGCACAGGCTGGAAACACCATATATTTT. This chain joins TRBV18 and TRBJ1-3, with D maybe TRBD1 (5 bases). The CDR3 is 15 residues long. V was pared by 1 base and J by 2 bases, with 9 bases between. The germline CDR1 and CDR2 sequences are KGHSH and LQKENI.

This clone has a count of ten or more. For the CDR3, the DNA is TGTGCCAGCAAGACTAGCGGGGTAAACACCGGGGAGCTGTTTTTT. Translated, it gives CASKTSGVNTGELFF. This chain links TRBV19 with TRBJ2-2, with 11 nucleotides matching TRBD2. The length of the CDR3 is 15 residues. V lost 9 bases and J lost 2; bases outside the gene matches: 5. CDR1 and CDR2 from the germline V gene are LNHDA and SQIVND (reference sequence).

The chain recombines TRBV5-1 with TRBJ1-2; 7 bases align to TRBD1. V shed 0 bases and J 2 bases; nucleotides not matched to a gene: 4. The V gene's germline CDR1 is SGHRS and CDR2 YFSETQ. This CDR3 is 15 amino acids long. Written as DNA, the CDR3 is TGCGCCAGCAGCTTGGACGGCAGGGGGAACTATGGCTACACCTTC. Protein product: CASSLDGRGNYGYTF. The full variable domain, rest sourced from reference TRBV5-1 and TRBJ1-2, is KAGVTQTPRYLIKTRGQQVTLSCSPISGHRSVSWYQQTPGQGLQFLFEYFSETQRNKGNFPGRFSGRQFSNSRSEMNVSTLELGDSALYLCASSLDGRGNYGYTFGSGTRLTVV.

The chain has TRBV9 and TRBJ2-1, with TRBD2 as a possible D gene (7 bases). Germline V gives CDR1 SGDLS, CDR2 YYNGEE. Trimming took off 0 bases at V and 7 bases at J, with 20 bases between the two ends. The CDR3 contains 17 residues. CDR3 sequence (DNA): TGTGCCAGCAGCGTAGGAGGGGGGGCCCTTGGGAAAAATGAGCAGTTCTTC. This gives the protein CASSVGGGALGKNEQFF.

The CDR3: CASSLLDRTDYGYTF. The CDR3 coding sequence is TGTGCCAGCAGCCTGCTGGACAGAACCGACTATGGCTACACCTTC. The chain combines TRBV7-9 with TRBJ1-2, with TRBD1 as a possible D gene (6 bases). Germline loops: CDR1 SEHNR, CDR2 FQNEAQ (reference sequence). Trimming removed 5 bases from V and 3 bases from J, with 16 bases in between. The CDR3 loop spans 15 amino acids. Based on the CDR3 plus reference TRBV7-9 and TRBJ1-2, the full variable domain is DTGVSQNPRHKITKRGQNVTFRCDPISEHNRLYWYRQTLGQGPEFLTYFQNEAQLEKSRLLSDRFSAERPKGSFSTLEIQRTEQGDSAMYLCASSLLDRTDYGYTFGSGTRLTVV.

This clone occurred once. The chain links TRBV4-1 to TRBJ2-5; 13 bases line up with TRBD2. This CDR3 has 17 amino acids. Germline V gene sequence: CDR1 MGHRA, CDR2 YSYEKL. The junction had 10 bases not matched to a gene; V was cut back by 1 base and J by 8 bases. CDR3 amino acids: CASSQAAGLAGEGTQYF. The CDR3 DNA sequence: TGCGCCAGCAGCCAAGCCGCCGGACTAGCGGGAGAAGGTACCCAGTACTTC.

The chain has TRBV5-1 and TRBJ2-5, with 11 bases lining up with TRBD1. CDR1 SGHRS and CDR2 YFSETQ come from the germline V gene. With V trimmed by 0 bases and J by 5 bases, 3 bases remained unmatched. This CDR3 has 15 amino acids. The CDR3 loop is CASSLGDRGMETQYF. Written as DNA, the CDR3 is TGCGCCAGCAGCTTGGGGGACAGGGGGATGGAGACCCAGTACTTC.

This clone is a singleton in its sample. The chain recombines TRBV6-5 with TRBJ1-2; perhaps TRBD1 as D (6 bases). This CDR3 is 14 amino acids long. Germline V CDR1 and CDR2: MNHEY, SVGAGI. The V end was cut by 0 bases, the J end by 8 bases, with 13 bases between. In nucleotides, the CDR3 is TGTGCCAGCAGTTACTCGAGATGGGGACAAGGCTACACCTTC. This translates into CASSYSRWGQGYTF.

This chain connects TRBV6-1 to TRBJ1-5; 7 nucleotides match TRBD1. This CDR3 has 16 amino acids. Germline-derived CDR1 and CDR2 are MNHNS and SASEGT. J lost 4 bases, V lost 2 bases, and 8 bases had no gene match. In nucleotides, the CDR3 is TGTGCCAGCAGTGAAAACTTGAACAGGGGTAATCAGCCCCAGCATTTT. It is translated as CASSENLNRGNQPQHF.